Reported below is one T cell receptor beta chain. This clonotype was recorded at least ten times. No cognate antigen has been identified for it. No qualities accompany the bases; no much larger clone lies one base away. The library was obtained by multiplex PCR. Reads for this sample came from an Illumina HiSeq 4000. To build TCR beta libraries, CDR3 regions were amplified by Arm-PCR using iRepertoire HTBI primers. Before sequencing, the PCR products went through gel purification. In the paper's pipeline: Across samples, 60 to 70 TRBV and 15 or so TRBJ segments were identified and used for gene usage analysis of CDR3 amino acid clonotypes. COPE and FqMerger were used to merge the filtered high-quality paired reads into contigs. Contigs were aligned with BLAST to IMGT TRBV, TRBD and TRBJ reference genes, and CDR3 was defined per IMGT. Highly expanded clones were defined as clonotypes with a frequency above 0.1%. Repertoire diversity was measured by Shannon entropy, and V-J evenness by the Gini coefficient. A clonotype found in more than one individual was treated as public. TCRdb reran the public reads through fastp at Q25 and MiXCR, keeping productive beta chains. Rows with a matching CDR3 protein are joined into one entry that keeps the most common DNA and genes. What appears here as the V and J calls and clone size reflects TCRdb's work, not the paper's. In this sample the table shows 300,000 to 400,000 distinct CDR3 sequences, 15% to 20% of which occur a single time. Of the sample, 25% to 35% falls within the top ten clones.

The germline V gene (reference sequence) sets CDR1 to DFQATT and CDR2 to SNEGSKA. There are 12 amino acids in the CDR3, from cysteine to phenylalanine inclusive. Solely the CDR3 DNA is kept, with 36 bases framed from the first base. Trimming at the junction amounts to 1 base on V and 3 bases on J, and the germline ends lie 7 bases apart. The sample's time point label, decoded: persistent/refractory GD, antithyroid drugs over 5 years with positive TRAb. RNA was extracted from PBMCs in TRIzol for both TCR sequencing and RNA sequencing. The diagnosis of Graves' disease followed American Thyroid Association guidelines. Patients were recruited from an endocrinology department in Xi'an, China. From each patient, 8 to 10 milliliters of peripheral blood was collected into an EDTA anticoagulant tube. Ficoll Paque Plus density gradient separation was used to isolate PBMCs, and no further T cell sorting was performed. An Agilent 2100 Bioanalyzer and agarose gel were used to assess RNA quality, and a NanoDrop 2000 was used to measure RNA concentration.

These data originate in a study of regulatory T cells in long-lasting Graves disease (TCRdb year 2021). In the study overall: Persistent Graves' disease was defined as antithyroid drug treatment for over 5 years with persistently positive TSH receptor autoantibodies. This study used TCR sequencing and RNA sequencing of peripheral blood to compare persistent Graves' disease patients against newly diagnosed Graves' disease patients. The study was registered as a clinical trial and conducted in China. A total of about 35 samples underwent TCR sequencing, from roughly 13 patients with persistent Graves' disease and 20 or so patients with newly diagnosed Graves' disease. In the clinical cohort, patients with persistent Graves' disease had used antithyroid drugs for an average of about 9.3 years.

The research as a whole found: TRBV28, TRBJ1-2 and TRBJ2-5 were preferentially used in persistent disease, while TRBV20-1 and TRBJ2-1 were favored in newly diagnosed disease. Only peripheral blood was studied, because thyroid tissue, the primary lesion, was inaccessible. The authors noted that the small sample size was a limitation that may lower accuracy. More public clonotypes were shared among persistent patients (around 2,600) than among newly diagnosed patients (just under 1,000). Sequencing and analysis were limited to the TCR beta chain. Compared with newly diagnosed patients, persistent Graves' disease patients had lower TCR Shannon entropy and fewer highly expanded clones, which suggests clonal expansion.

The chain was built from TRBV20-1 and TRBJ2-7; the D gene assignment is ambiguous. This TCR came from a female donor with Graves disease. The sequences come from peripheral blood mononuclear cells (PBMCs), collected when the disease was refractory, from a patient treated with antithyroid drugs. Read as DNA, the sequence is TGCAGTGCTAGAGCTAGGGACTACGAGCAGTACTTC. Its protein reads: CSARARDYEQYF.